This TCR beta chain was captured by sequencing in a study of blood T cell repertoires in COVID-19. Study context: Specimens from acute and convalescent COVID-19 originated in the United States, Italy and Spain.

Only one count was recorded for this clone. At one end the junction does not follow the germline gene, possibly because of a read error. The CDR3 has 15 residues. Germline values: CDR1 SSHAT, CDR2 FNYEAQ (reference sequence). Per the study methods: Cell counts per sample came from amplifying reference gene primers. TCRdb's table, derived via immunoSEQ multiplex PCR, lists solely in-frame clones and lacks some. V, J and clone size are those of that table, while D and trimming were read from the DNA. Seen here are about 240,000 clones, about 83% observed once, and the top ten hold roughly an eighth. J is TRBJ2-7 and V is TRBV7-7; 7 bases are a match to TRBD1. This receptor was taken from an older man with acute or convalescent COVID-19. The source material was peripheral blood. The CDR3 loop reads CASSLAEGQGVEQYF. As DNA, the CDR3 is TGTGCTAGCAGCTTAGCAGAGGGTCAGGGGGTCGAGCAGTACTTC.